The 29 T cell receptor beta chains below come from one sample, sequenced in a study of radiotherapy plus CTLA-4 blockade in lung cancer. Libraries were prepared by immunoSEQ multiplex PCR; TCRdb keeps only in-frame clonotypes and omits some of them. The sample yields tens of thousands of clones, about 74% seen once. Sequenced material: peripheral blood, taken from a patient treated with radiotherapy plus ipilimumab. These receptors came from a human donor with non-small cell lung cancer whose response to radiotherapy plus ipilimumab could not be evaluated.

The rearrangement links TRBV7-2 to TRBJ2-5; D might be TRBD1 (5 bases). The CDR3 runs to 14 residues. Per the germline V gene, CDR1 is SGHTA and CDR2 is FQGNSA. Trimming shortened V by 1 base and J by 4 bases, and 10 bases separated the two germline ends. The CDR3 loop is CASSLGRGGETQYF. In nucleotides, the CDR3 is TGTGCCAGCAGCTTAGGAAGGGGCGGAGAGACCCAGTACTTC.

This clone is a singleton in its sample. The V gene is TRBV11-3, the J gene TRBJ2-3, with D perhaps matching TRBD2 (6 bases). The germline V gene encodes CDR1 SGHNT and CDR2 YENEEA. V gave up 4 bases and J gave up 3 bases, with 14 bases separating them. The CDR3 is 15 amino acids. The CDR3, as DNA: TGTGCCAGCAGCTCCCCGGGACTTGTGACAGATACGCAGTATTTT. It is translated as CASSSPGLVTDTQYF. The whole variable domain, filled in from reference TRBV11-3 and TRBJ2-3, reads EAGVVQSPRYKIIEKKQPVAFWCNPISGHNTLYWYLQNLGQGPELLIRYENEEAVDDSQLPKDRFSAERLKGVDSTLKIQPAELGDSAVYLCASSSPGLVTDTQYFGPGTRLTVL.

As DNA, the CDR3 is TGCGCCAGCAGCCAAGGGGAAGGAGCGGTTAACTATGGCTACACCTTC. Protein: CASSQGEGAVNYGYTF. The V call is TRBV4-3, the J call TRBJ1-2; no clear D. CDR3 size: 16 residues. V was shortened by 1 base and J by 1 base, with 13 bases between the two germline ends. Germline lookup yields CDR1 LGHNA and CDR2 YSLEER.

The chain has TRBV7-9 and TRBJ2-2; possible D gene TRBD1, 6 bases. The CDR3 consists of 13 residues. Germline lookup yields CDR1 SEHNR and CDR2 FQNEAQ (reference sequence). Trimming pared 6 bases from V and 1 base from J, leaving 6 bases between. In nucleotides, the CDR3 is TGTGCCAGCAGGGGACAGAACACCGGGGAGCTGTTTTTT. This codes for CASRGQNTGELFF. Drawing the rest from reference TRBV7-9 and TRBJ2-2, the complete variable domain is DTGVSQNPRHKITKRGQNVTFRCDPISEHNRLYWYRQTLGQGPEFLTYFQNEAQLEKSRLLSDRFSAERPKGSFSTLEIQRTEQGDSAMYLCASRGQNTGELFFGEGSRLTVL.

CDR3 sequence (DNA): TGTGCCAGTAGTATACGGGAAAACACTGAAGCTTTCTTT. Translation: CASSIRENTEAFF. The genes are TRBV19 and TRBJ1-1; D ambiguous. The germline V and J ends were trimmed by 2 bases and 2 bases, with 6 bases remaining between them. CDR1 and CDR2 (germline): LNHDA, SQIVND (reference sequence). CDR3 length: 13 residues.

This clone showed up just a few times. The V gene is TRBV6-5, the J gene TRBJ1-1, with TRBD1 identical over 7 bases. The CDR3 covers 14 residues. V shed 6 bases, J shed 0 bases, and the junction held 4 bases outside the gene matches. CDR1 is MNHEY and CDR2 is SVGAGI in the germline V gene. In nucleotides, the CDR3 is TGTGCCAGCAGGATGGGACAGCTGAACACTGAAGCTTTCTTT. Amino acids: CASRMGQLNTEAFF.

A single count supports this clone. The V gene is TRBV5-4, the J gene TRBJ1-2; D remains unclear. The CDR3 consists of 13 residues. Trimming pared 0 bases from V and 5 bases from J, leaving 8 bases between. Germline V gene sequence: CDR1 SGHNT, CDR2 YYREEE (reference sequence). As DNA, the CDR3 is TGTGCCAGCAGCTTGGCCGGACTTTATGGCTACACCTTC. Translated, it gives CASSLAGLYGYTF.

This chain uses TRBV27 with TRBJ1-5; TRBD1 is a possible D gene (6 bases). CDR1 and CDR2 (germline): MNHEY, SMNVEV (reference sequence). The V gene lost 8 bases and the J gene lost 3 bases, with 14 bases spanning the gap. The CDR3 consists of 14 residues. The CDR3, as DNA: TGTGCCAGCCTAGGACAGCCGTTCAATCAGCCCCAGCATTTT. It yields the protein CASLGQPFNQPQHF.

CDR3 sequence: CASSVTVNTEAFF. The CDR3 DNA follows: TGTGCCAGCAGCGTAACGGTGAACACTGAAGCTTTCTTT. V gene TRBV6-1 combines with J gene TRBJ1-1; no firm D call. Germline loops: CDR1 MNHNS, CDR2 SASEGT. Trimming pared 6 bases from V and 0 bases from J, leaving 8 bases between. The CDR3 runs 13 residues.

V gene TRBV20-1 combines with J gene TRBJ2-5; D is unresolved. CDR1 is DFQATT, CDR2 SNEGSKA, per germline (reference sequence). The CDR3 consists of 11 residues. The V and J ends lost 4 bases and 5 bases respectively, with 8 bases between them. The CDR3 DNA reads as TGCAGTGCTACCGAAGCGGAGACCCAGTACTTC. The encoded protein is CSATEAETQYF.

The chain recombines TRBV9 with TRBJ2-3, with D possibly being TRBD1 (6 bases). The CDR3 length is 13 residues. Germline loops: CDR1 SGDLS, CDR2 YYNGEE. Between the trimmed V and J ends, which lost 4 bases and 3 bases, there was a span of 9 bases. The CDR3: CASSKQGTDTQYF. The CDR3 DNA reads TGTGCCAGCAGCAAACAGGGTACAGATACGCAGTATTTT.

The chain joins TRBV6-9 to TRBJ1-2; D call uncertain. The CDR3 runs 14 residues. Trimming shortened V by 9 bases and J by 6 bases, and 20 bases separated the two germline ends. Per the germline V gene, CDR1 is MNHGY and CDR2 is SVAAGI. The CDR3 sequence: CARVLRGNDNGYTF. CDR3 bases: TGTGCCAGAGTCCTCCGGGGAAACGACAATGGCTACACCTTC.

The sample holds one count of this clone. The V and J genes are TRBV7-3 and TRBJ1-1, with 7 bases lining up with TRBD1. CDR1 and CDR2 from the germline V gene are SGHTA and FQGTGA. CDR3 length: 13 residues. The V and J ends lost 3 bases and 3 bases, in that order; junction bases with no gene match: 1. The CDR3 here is CASSLTGHTEAFF. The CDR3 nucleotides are TGTGCCAGCAGCTTGACAGGGCACACTGAAGCTTTCTTT. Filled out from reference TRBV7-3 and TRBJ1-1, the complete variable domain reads GAGVSQTPSNKVTEKGKYVELRCDPISGHTALYWYRQSLGQGPEFLIYFQGTGAADDSGLPNDRFFAVRPEGSVSTLKIQRTERGDSAVYLCASSLTGHTEAFFGQGTRLTVV.

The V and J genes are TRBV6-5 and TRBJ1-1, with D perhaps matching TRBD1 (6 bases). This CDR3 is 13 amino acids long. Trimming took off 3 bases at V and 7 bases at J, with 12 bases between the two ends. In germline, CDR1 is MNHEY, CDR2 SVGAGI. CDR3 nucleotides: TGTGCCAGCAGTTATAGTCAGGGGCTTGAAGCTTTCTTT. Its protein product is CASSYSQGLEAFF.

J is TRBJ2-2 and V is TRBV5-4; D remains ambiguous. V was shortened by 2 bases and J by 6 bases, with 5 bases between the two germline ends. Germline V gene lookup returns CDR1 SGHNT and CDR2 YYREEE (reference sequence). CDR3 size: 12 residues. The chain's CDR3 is CASSFLAGELFF. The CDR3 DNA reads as TGTGCCAGCAGCTTCCTAGCCGGGGAGCTGTTTTTT.

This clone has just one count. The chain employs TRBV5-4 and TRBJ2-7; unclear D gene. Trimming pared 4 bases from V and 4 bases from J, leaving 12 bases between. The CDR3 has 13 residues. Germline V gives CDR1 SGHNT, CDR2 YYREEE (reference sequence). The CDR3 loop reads CASSEKALYEQYF. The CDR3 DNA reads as TGTGCCAGCAGCGAGAAAGCCCTTTACGAGCAGTACTTC.

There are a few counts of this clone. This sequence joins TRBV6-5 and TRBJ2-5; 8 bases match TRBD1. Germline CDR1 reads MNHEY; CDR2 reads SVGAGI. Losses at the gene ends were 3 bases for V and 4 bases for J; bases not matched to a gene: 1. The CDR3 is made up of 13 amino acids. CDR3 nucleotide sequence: TGTGCCAGCAGTTATGGACAGGGAGAGACCCAGTACTTC. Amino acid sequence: CASSYGQGETQYF.

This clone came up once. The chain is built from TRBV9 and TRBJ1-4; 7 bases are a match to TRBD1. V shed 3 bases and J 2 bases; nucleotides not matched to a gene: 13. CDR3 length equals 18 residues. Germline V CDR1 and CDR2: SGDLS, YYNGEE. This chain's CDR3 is CASSAGVSSTGTNEKLFF. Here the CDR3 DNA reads TGTGCCAGCAGCGCAGGGGTGTCTTCGACAGGGACTAATGAAAAACTGTTTTTT.

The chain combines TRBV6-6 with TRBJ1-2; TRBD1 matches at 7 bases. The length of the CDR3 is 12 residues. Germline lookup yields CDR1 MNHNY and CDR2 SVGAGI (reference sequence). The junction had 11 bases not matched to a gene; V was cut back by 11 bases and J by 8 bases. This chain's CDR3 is CAGSPTGAGYTF. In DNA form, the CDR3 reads TGTGCCGGGAGCCCAACAGGGGCCGGCTACACCTTC.

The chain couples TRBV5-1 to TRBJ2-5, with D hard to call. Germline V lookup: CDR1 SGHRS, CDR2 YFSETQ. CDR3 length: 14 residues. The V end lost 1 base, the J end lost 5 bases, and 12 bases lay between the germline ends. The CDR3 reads CASSLISSQETQYF. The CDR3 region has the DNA TGCGCCAGCAGCTTGATATCTTCTCAGGAGACCCAGTACTTC. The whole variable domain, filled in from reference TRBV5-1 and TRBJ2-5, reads KAGVTQTPRYLIKTRGQQVTLSCSPISGHRSVSWYQQTPGQGLQFLFEYFSETQRNKGNFPGRFSGRQFSNSRSEMNVSTLELGDSALYLCASSLISSQETQYFGPGTRLLVL.

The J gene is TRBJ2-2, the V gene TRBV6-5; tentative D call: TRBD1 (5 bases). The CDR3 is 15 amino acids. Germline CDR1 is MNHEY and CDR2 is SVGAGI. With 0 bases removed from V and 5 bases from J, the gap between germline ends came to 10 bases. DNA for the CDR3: TGTGCCAGCAGTTACTCGACAGTGGTTACCGGGGAGCTGTTTTTT. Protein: CASSYSTVVTGELFF.

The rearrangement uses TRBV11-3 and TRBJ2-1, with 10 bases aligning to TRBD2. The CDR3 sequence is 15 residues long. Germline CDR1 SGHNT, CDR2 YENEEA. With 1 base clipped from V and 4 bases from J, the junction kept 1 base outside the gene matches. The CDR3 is CASSLVAGGYNEQFF. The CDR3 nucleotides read TGTGCCAGCAGCTTAGTAGCGGGAGGATACAATGAGCAGTTCTTC.

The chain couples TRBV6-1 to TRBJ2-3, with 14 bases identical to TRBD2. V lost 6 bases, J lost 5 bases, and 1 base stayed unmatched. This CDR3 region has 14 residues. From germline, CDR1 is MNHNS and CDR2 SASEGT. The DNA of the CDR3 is TGTGCCAGCAGAGGGACTAGCGGGAGAGATACGCAGTATTTT. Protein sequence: CASRGTSGRDTQYF.

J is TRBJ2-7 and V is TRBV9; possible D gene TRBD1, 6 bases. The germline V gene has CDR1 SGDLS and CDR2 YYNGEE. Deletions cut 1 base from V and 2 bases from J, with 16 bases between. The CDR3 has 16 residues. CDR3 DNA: TGTGCCAGCAGCGTAATGCACAGGGCACTCGCCTACGAGCAGTACTTC. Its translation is CASSVMHRALAYEQYF.

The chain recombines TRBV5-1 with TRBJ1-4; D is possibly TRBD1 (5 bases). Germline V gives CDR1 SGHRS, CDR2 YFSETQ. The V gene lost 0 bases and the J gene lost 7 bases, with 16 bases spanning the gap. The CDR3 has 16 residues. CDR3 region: CASSLESRAQGEKLFF. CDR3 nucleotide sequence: TGCGCCAGCAGCTTGGAGTCCAGGGCGCAAGGTGAAAAACTGTTTTTT.

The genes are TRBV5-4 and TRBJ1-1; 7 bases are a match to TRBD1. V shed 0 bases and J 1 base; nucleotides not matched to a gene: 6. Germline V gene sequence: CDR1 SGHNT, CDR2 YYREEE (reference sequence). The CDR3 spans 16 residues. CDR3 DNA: TGTGCCAGCAGCTTGGGGGGCAGGGGGACGAACACTGAAGCTTTCTTT. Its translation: CASSLGGRGTNTEAFF.

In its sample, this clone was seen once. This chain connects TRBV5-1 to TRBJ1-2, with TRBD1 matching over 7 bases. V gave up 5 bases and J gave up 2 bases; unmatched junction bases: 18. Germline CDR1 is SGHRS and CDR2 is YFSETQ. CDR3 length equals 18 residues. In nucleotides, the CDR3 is TGCGCCAGCAGATTCCCTGGGCAGGGGGTTCATAGGAACTATGGCTACACCTTC. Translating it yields CASRFPGQGVHRNYGYTF.

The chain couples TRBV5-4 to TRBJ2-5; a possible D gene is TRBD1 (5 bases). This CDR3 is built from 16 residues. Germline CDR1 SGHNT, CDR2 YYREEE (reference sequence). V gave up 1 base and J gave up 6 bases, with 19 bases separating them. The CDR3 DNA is TGTGCCAGCAGCTTGACAGGAGCCAACCTAGTACAGACCCAGTACTTC. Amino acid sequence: CASSLTGANLVQTQYF.

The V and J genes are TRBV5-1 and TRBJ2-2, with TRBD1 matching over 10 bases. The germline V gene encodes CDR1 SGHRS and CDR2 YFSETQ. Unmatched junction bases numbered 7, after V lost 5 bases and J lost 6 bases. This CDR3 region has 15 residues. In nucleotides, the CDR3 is TGCGCCAGCAGGCTTCCCGGGACAGGGGCCGGGGAGCTGTTTTTT. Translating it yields CASRLPGTGAGELFF.